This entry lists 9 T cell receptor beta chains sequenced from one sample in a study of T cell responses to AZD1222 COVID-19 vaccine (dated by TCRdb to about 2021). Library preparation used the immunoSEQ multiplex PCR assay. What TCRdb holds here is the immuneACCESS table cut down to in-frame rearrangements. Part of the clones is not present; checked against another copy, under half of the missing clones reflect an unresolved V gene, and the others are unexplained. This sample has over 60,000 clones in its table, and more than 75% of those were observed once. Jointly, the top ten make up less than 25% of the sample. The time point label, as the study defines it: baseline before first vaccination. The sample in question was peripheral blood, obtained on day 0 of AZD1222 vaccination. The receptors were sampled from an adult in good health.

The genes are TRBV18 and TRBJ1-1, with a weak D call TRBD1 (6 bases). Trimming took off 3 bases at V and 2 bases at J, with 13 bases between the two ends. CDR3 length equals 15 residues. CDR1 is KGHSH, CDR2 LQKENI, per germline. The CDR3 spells CASSPRGQANTEAFF. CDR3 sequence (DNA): TGTGCCAGCTCACCTCGGGGACAAGCAAACACTGAAGCTTTCTTT.

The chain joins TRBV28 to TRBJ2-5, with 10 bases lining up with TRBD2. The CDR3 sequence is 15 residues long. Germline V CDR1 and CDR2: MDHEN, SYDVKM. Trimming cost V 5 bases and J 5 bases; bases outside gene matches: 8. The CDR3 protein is CASSPAGLAMETQYF. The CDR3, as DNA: TGTGCCAGCAGTCCGGCGGGACTAGCGATGGAGACCCAGTACTTC. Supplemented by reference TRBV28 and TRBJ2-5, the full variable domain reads DVKVTQSSRYLVKRTGEKVFLECVQDMDHENMFWYRQDPGLGLRLIYFSYDVKMKEKGDIPEGYSVSREKKERFSLILESASTNQTSMYLCASSPAGLAMETQYFGPGTRLLVL.

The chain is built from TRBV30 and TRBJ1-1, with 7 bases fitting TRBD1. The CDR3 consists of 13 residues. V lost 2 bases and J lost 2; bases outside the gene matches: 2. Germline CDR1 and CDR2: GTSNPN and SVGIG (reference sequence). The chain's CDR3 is CAWSQGVNTEAFF. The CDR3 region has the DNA TGTGCCTGGAGTCAGGGGGTAAACACTGAAGCTTTCTTT.

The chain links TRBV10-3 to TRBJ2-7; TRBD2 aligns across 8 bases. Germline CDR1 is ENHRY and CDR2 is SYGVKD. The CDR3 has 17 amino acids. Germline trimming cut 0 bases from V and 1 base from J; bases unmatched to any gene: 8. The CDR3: CAISESRLAGESYEQYF. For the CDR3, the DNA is TGTGCCATCAGTGAGTCACGGCTAGCGGGCGAATCCTACGAGCAGTACTTC.

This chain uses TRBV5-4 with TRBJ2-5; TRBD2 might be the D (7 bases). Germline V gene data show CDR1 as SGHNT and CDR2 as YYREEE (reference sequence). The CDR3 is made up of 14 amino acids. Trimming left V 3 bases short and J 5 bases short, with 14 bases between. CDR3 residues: CASSWGGARETQYF. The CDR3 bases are TGTGCCAGCAGCTGGGGGGGGGCCCGGGAGACCCAGTACTTC.

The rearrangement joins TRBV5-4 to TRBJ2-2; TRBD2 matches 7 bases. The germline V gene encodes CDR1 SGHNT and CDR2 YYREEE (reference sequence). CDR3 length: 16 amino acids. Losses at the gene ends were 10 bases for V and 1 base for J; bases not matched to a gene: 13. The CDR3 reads CAGTLLGRGNTGELFF. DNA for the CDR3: TGTGCCGGCACCCTCCTGGGGAGGGGGAACACCGGGGAGCTGTTTTTT.

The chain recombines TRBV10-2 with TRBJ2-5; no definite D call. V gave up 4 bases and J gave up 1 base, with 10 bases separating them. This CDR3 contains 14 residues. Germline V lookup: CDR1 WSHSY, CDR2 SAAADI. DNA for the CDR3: TGCGCCAGCAGTGTACGGCTGGGCCAAGAGACCCAGTACTTC. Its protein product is CASSVRLGQETQYF.

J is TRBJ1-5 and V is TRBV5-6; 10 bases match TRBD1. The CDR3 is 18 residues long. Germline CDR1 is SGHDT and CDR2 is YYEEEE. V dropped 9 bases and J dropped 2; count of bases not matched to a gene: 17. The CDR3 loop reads CATENRDRGGIGNQPQHF. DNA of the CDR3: TGTGCCACGGAGAACCGGGACAGGGGTGGAATAGGCAATCAGCCCCAGCATTTT.

The CDR3 DNA reads TGTGCCAGCAGTCTTCTCTCGGCGTGGAAAGAGACCCAGTACTTC. This sequence encodes CASSLLSAWKETQYF. This chain uses TRBV5-6 with TRBJ2-5; D ambiguous. CDR3 length: 15 residues. CDR1 and CDR2 (germline): SGHDT, YYEEEE. With 5 bases removed from V and 3 bases from J, the gap between germline ends came to 17 bases.